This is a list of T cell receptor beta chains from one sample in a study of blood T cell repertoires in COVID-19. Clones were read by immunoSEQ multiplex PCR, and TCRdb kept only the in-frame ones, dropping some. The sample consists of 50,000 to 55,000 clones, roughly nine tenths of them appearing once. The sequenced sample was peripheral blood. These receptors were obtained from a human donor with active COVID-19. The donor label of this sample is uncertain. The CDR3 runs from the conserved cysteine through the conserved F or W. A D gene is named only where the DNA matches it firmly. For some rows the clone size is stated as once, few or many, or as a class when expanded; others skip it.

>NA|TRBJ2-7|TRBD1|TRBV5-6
TGTGCCAGCAGCTTGTCATACAGGGGGCAGAAGCAGTACTTC
CASSLSYRGQKQYF
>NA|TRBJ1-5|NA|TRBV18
TGTGCCAGCTCAAGGGGGTACAATCCGCCCCAGCATTTT
CASSRGYNPPQHF
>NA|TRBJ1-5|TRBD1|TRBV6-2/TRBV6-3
TGTGCCAGCAGCCACGGACAGGGGCAGCCCCAGCATTTT
CASSHGQGQPQHF
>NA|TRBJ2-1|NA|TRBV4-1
TGCGCCAGCAGCCAAGTGGGACTCCAACTAGGCAATGAGCAGTTCTTC
CASSQVGLQLGNEQFF
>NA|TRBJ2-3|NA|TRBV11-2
TGTGCCAGCAGATGGGGGGTTAGCACAGATACGCAGTATTTT
CASRWGVSTDTQYF
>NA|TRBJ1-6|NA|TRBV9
TGTGCCAGCAGCGTAGATGGCAGAAGAAATTCACCCCTCCACTTT
CASSVDGRRNSPLHF
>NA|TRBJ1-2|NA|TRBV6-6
TGTGCCAGCAGTGTTCAGGGGAACTATGGCTACACCTTC
CASSVQGNYGYTF
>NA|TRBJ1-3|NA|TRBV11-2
TGTGCCAGCAGCGCTCTCCCAACAGGGCACTCTGGAAACACCATATATTTT
CASSALPTGHSGNTIYF
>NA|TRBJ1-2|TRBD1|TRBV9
TGTGCCAGCAGCGGGGGACAGATATATGGCTACACCTTC
CASSGGQIYGYTF
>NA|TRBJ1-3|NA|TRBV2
TGTGCCAGCATCACTATGACCCGGGAATCTGGAAACACCATATATTTT
CASITMTRESGNTIYF
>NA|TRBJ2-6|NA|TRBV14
TGTGCCAGCAGCCGTCTAGGGGCGGCTGGGGCCAACGTCCTGACTTTC
CASSRLGAAGANVLTF
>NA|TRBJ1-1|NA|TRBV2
TGTGCCAGCAGCAAACAAACAGGTAACACTGAAGCTTTCTTT
CASSKQTGNTEAFF
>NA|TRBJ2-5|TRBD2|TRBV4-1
TGCGCCAGCAGCCAAGAATGGGGACTAGCGAGGCAAGAGACCCAGTACTTC
CASSQEWGLARQETQYF
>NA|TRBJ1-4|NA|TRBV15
TGTGCCACCAGCAGAGTATCCGGCAGGGTGGATGAAAAACTGTTTTTT
CATSRVSGRVDEKLFF
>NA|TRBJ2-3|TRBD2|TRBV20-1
TGCAGTGCTAGTTATACTAGCGGGGGAAGGGGGAGCACAGATACGCAGTATTTT
CSASYTSGGRGSTDTQYF
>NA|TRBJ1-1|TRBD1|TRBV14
TGTGCCAGCAGCCTCAATACCGGGACAGGGATCACTGAAGCTTTCTTT
CASSLNTGTGITEAFF
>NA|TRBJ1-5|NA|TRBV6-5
TGTGCCAGCAGCCCCAGGGGCCAGTCTGGGCAGCCCCAGCATTTT
CASSPRGQSGQPQHF
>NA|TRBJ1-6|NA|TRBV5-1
TGCGCCAGCAGCTTGGTTTCGGGATCCAATTCACCCCTCCACTTT
CASSLVSGSNSPLHF
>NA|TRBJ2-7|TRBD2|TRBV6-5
TGTGTCTCCCGTCCTAGCGGGGGCACCTACGAGCAGTACTTC
CVSRPSGGTYEQYF
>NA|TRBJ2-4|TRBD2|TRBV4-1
TGCGCCAGCAGCCAAGGGCCGGGGGGGCACGTAGCCAAAAACATTCAGTACTTC
CASSQGPGGHVAKNIQYF
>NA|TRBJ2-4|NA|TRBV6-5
TGTGCCAGCAGTCTCTCCAGGGACATTCAGTACTTC
CASSLSRDIQYF
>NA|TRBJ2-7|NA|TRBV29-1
TGCAGCGTTGATACTGACACCTCCTACGAGCAGTACTTC
CSVDTDTSYEQYF
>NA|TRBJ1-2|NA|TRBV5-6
TGTGCCAGCAGCCTAGGCTCAGCCTATGGCTACACCTTC
CASSLGSAYGYTF
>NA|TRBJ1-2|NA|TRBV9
TGTGCCAGCAGCGTAGATGCGGGGTATGGCTACACCTTC
CASSVDAGYGYTF
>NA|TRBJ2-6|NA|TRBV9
TGTGCCAGCAGCGCCCTAGACAGGAGCTCTGGGGCCAACGTCCTGACTTTC
CASSALDRSSGANVLTF
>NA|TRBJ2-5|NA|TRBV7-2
TGTGCCAGCAGCCCAGGACTACCCACGGCCCAGTACTTC
CASSPGLPTAQYF
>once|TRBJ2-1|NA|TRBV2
TGTGCCAGCAGTGAGGCTTTCAGTTCTCACAATGAGCAGTTCTTC
CASSEAFSSHNEQFF
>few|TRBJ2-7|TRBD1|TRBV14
TGTGCCAGCAGTCTCGGACAGGGGGCAACCTACGAGCAGTACTTC
CASSLGQGATYEQYF
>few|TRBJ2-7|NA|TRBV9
TGTGCCAGCAGCGTAGAAGTAACAGGAGTTTACTACGAGCAGTACTTC
CASSVEVTGVYYEQYF
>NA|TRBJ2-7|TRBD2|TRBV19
TGTGCCAGTAGTACTAGCGGGGGGGCTCCCTACGAGCAGTACTTC
CASSTSGGAPYEQYF
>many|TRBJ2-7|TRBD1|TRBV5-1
TGCGCCAGCAGCTTGGCCTCTATAGGGGGCGCAACCTACGAGCAGTACTTC
CASSLASIGGATYEQYF
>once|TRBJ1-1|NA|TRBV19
TGTGCCAGTAGTATTCTGACTGCGAACACTGAAGCTTTCTTT
CASSILTANTEAFF